The rows below give T cell receptor beta chains drawn from one sample of a study of blood T cells in healthy people across ages. TCRdb used MiXCR to reprocess the 5' RACE reads, holding one entry per CDR3 protein. The sample yields 1.5 million to 2 million distinct CDR3 sequences, around 50% seen once. Sequencing input: blood. Every receptor here comes from a woman aged 35 to 49 in good health. The CDR3 runs from the conserved cysteine through the conserved F or W. The D gene is left open where the match is weak. The size field is filled for only some rows; it gives once, few, many or a size class.

v_gene	j_gene	d_gene	abundance	CDR3aa	CDR3nt
TRBV5-1	TRBJ2-1	.	few	CASSLGLRDNVYLSSYNEQFF	TGCGCCAGCAGCCTTGGCCTCCGGGACAATGTTTACTTAAGCTCCTACAATGAGCAGTTCTTC
TRBV27	TRBJ2-5	.	.	CASAKGFGTQYF	TGTGCCAGCGCAAAGGGGTTCGGGACCCAGTACTTC
TRBV6-2/TRBV6-3	TRBJ2-7	.	.	CASSYPQTWGDEQYF	TGTGCCAGCAGTTACCCACAGACATGGGGGGACGAGCAGTACTTC
TRBV28	TRBJ2-7	.	.	CASRADHLLYEQYF	TGTGCCAGCAGGGCGGACCACCTTCTCTACGAGCAGTACTTC
TRBV7-3	TRBJ2-1	.	.	CASSSSADNEQFF	TGTGCCAGCAGCTCCAGTGCCGACAATGAGCAGTTCTTC
TRBV27	TRBJ1-2	TRBD1	.	CASSFGTGSSANYGYTF	TGTGCCAGCAGTTTCGGGACAGGGTCCTCAGCTAACTATGGCTACACCTTC
TRBV10-2	TRBJ2-1	.	.	CASSELKAGYNEQFF	TGCGCCAGCAGTGAACTTAAGGCAGGCTACAATGAGCAGTTCTTC
TRBV7-2	TRBJ2-3	TRBD2	once	CAAELAGGSDTQYF	TGTGCCGCAGAACTAGCGGGGGGGTCTGATACGCAGTATTTT
TRBV5-1	TRBJ1-6	.	.	CASSLDRVVNSPLHF	TGCGCCAGCAGCTTGGACAGGGTGGTAAATTCACCCCTCCACTTT
TRBV14	TRBJ2-7	TRBD1	few	CASSTQGSSYNEQYF	TGTGCCAGCAGTACACAGGGGAGCTCCTACAATGAGCAGTACTTC